The 18 T cell receptor beta chains below were found in one sample sequenced in a study of blood T cells in healthy people across ages. A J-beta primer mix and a sample-barcoded 5' primer were used in a second PCR of roughly 6 to 12 cycles. Each CDR3 protein is one row after TCRdb ran MiXCR on the 5' RACE reads. Of some 790,000 distinct CDR3 sequences listed, about 28% are singletons. Sequencing was carried out using blood. The receptor set was obtained from a woman of 80 years or more in good health.

This clonotype was seen at least ten times. The V call is TRBV28, the J call TRBJ2-7; the D is unclear. Germline V lookup: CDR1 MDHEN, CDR2 SYDVKM. V was clipped by 4 bases and J by 3 bases, with 10 bases between them. The CDR3 extends over 13 amino acids. CDR3 nucleotides: TGTGCCAGCAGTTCACCCCCCGGCTACGAGCAGTACTTC. Translation: CASSSPPGYEQYF.

This clonotype was seen ten or more times. The chain uses TRBV7-2 and TRBJ2-7, with a weak D call TRBD1 (6 bases). Trimming removed 3 bases from V and 0 bases from J, with 12 bases in between. Germline CDR1 and CDR2: SGHTA and FQGNSA. The CDR3 covers 15 residues. The CDR3 protein is CASSFGQLSSYEQYF. The CDR3 DNA reads as TGTGCCAGCAGCTTTGGACAGTTGAGCTCCTACGAGCAGTACTTC.

The genes are TRBV27 and TRBJ2-1, with D possibly TRBD2 on 5 matching bases. This CDR3 is 12 amino acids long. Germline CDR1 reads MNHEY; CDR2 reads SMNVEV (reference sequence). The V end lost 5 bases, the J end lost 15 bases, and 17 bases lay between the germline ends. The CDR3 DNA follows: TGTGCCAGCAGTACCGGCCTAGCAAGGCCGTTCTTC. Translation: CASSTGLARPFF.

The chain employs TRBV20-1 and TRBJ2-1; D is perhaps TRBD2 (6 bases). V lost 1 base, J lost 2 bases, and 6 bases lay in between. The CDR3 is made up of 13 amino acids. Germline V lookup: CDR1 DFQATT, CDR2 SNEGSKA (reference sequence). The CDR3 loop reads CSARGTTYNEQFF. The CDR3 DNA is TGCAGTGCTAGAGGGACTACCTACAATGAGCAGTTCTTC.

This chain links TRBV7-9 with TRBJ2-7; either TRBD1 or TRBD2 may fit D (6 bases each). This CDR3 comprises 17 residues. The V end was cut by 5 bases, the J end by 0 bases, with 20 bases between. Germline loops: CDR1 SEHNR, CDR2 FQNEAQ (reference sequence). The CDR3 bases are TGTGCCAGCAGCCACGGGGCTAGGGGGGCATACTCCTACGAGCAGTACTTC. Translated, it gives CASSHGARGAYSYEQYF.

This clonotype has a count of ten or more. The genes are TRBV6-2 or TRBV6-3 and TRBJ2-5; a possible D gene is TRBD2 (6 bases). Trimming cost V 0 bases and J 5 bases, with 13 bases left between them. The germline CDR1 and CDR2 sequences are MNHEY and SVGEGT. This CDR3 comprises 15 residues. Here the CDR3 reads CASSYSSVAGETQYF. CDR3 DNA: TGTGCCAGCAGTTACTCGAGCGTTGCGGGGGAGACCCAGTACTTC.

Note on this clonotype: It is unclear where the CDR3 begins or ends on the DNA, so no DNA is shown, and the CDR3 is as TCRdb lists it. This chain uses TRBV3-1 with TRBJ1-6; the table's D gene call, TRBD1, was not cross checked with the DNA. From its first to its last residue, the CDR3 has 13 amino acids. The V gene's germline CDR1 is LGHDT and CDR2 YNNKEL (reference sequence). The CDR3: CASSQVAQGALNF.

This clonotype occurred a few times. The V and J genes are TRBV7-9 and TRBJ2-3; the D gene is possibly TRBD1 (6 bases). Germline V gene data show CDR1 as SEHNR and CDR2 as FQNEAQ (reference sequence). V lost 1 base and J 4 bases, leaving 15 bases between the germline ends. The CDR3 runs 16 residues. The CDR3 DNA reads as TGTGCCAGCAGCTTAGTGGGCAGGGGAGACTCAGATACGCAGTATTTT. This codes for CASSLVGRGDSDTQYF. Combining the CDR3 with reference TRBV7-9 and TRBJ2-3 gives the whole variable domain DTGVSQNPRHKITKRGQNVTFRCDPISEHNRLYWYRQTLGQGPEFLTYFQNEAQLEKSRLLSDRFSAERPKGSFSTLEIQRTEQGDSAMYLCASSLVGRGDSDTQYFGPGTRLTVL.

This clonotype has a count of ten or more. The genes are TRBV27 and TRBJ2-7; D call uncertain. The V end was cut by 6 bases, the J end by 4 bases, with 16 bases between. The germline V gene has CDR1 MNHEY and CDR2 SMNVEV (reference sequence). The CDR3 is made up of 14 amino acids. The CDR3 loop reads CASSPGGVRYEQYF. Written as DNA, the CDR3 is TGTGCCAGCAGCCCTGGTGGGGTACGATACGAGCAGTACTTC.

This clonotype was seen repeatedly, ten times or more. The chain employs TRBV4-3 and TRBJ1-2; D unresolved. Per germline, CDR1 LGHNA and CDR2 YSLEER. The CDR3 sequence is 15 residues long. Deletions cut 3 bases from V and 4 bases from J, with 15 bases between. The CDR3 sequence is CASSQRLGNAYGYTF. The CDR3 DNA sequence: TGCGCCAGCAGCCAGAGACTGGGAAATGCCTATGGCTACACCTTC.

With respect to this clonotype: A much bigger clone sits one base away, suggesting this may be a read error. The chain recombines TRBV29-1 with TRBJ2-5; D may correspond to TRBD1 or TRBD2 (6 bases each). Germline loops: CDR1 SQVTM, CDR2 ANQGSEA. Trimming pared 6 bases from V and 9 bases from J, leaving 14 bases between. The CDR3 extends over 11 amino acids. DNA for the CDR3: TGCAGCGTCGCGAAGGGGGAGGCCCAGTACTTC. Its translation: CSVAKGEAQYF. Supplemented by reference TRBV29-1 and TRBJ2-5, the full variable domain reads SAVISQKPSRDICQRGTSLTIQCQVDSQVTMMFWYRQQPGQSLTLIATANQGSEATYESGFVIDKFPISRPNLTFSTLTVSNMSPEDSSIYLCSVAKGEAQYFGPGTRLLVL.

Worth noting for this clonotype: Given a much more abundant clone one base away, this may be a read error. The chain combines TRBV7-8 with TRBJ2-1, with 7 nucleotides matching TRBD1. The better agreement between TRBJ2-7 and the DNA end casts doubt on the J call. This CDR3 is 15 amino acids long. CDR1 is SGHVS and CDR2 is FQNEAQ in the germline V gene. CDR3 sequence (DNA): TGTGCCAGCAGCTTAGAACAGGGGCGTTACAATGAGCAGTACTTC. Its protein is CASSLEQGRYNEQYF.

This clonotype showed up just a few times. This chain links TRBV29-1 with TRBJ2-1; 12 nucleotides line up with TRBD1. Germline V gene data show CDR1 as SQVTM and CDR2 as ANQGSEA. The CDR3 totals 16 residues. J was trimmed by 4 bases and V by 5 bases; bases with no gene match: 9. CDR3 nucleotide sequence: TGCAGCGTTCTCGCCGGGACAGGGGGCGTATACAATGAGCAGTTCTTC. Protein product: CSVLAGTGGVYNEQFF.

The V call is TRBV7-9, the J call TRBJ1-1; D not certain. The CDR3 length is 13 residues. Germline CDR1 reads SEHNR; CDR2 reads FQNEAQ (reference sequence). Trimming took 4 bases from V and 1 from J, leaving 7 bases between them. The CDR3 DNA is TGTGCCAGCAGCTCCAGCCAGAACACTGAAGCTTTCTTT. Translated, it gives CASSSSQNTEAFF.

About this clonotype itself: This may be a read error: a much more frequent sequence differs by one nucleotide. The CDR3 loop is CASRYLDGRFF. The CDR3 DNA sequence: TGTGCCAGCAGATATCTCGACGGACGGTTCTTC. V gene TRBV6-2 or TRBV6-3 combines with J gene TRBJ2-1; D gene ambiguous. The CDR3 spans 11 residues. V lost 6 bases to trimming and J lost 15 bases, with 15 bases between them. Germline V lookup: CDR1 MNHEY, CDR2 SVGEGT.

This clonotype was seen more than once but under ten times. This rearrangement joins TRBV11-2 to TRBJ2-5, with 7 positions matching TRBD1. With the DNA end fitting TRBJ2-7 better, the J assignment may be wrong. This CDR3 contains 15 residues. Germline V gene data show CDR1 as SGHAT and CDR2 as FQNNGV. In nucleotides, the CDR3 is TGTGCCAGCAGCAAATCCCGACAGGGTCGCTACGAGCAGTACTTC. Translation: CASSKSRQGRYEQYF.

This chain connects TRBV7-2 to TRBJ2-7, with D maybe TRBD1 (6 bases). V shed 6 bases and J shed 4 bases, with 22 bases lying between them. Germline lookup yields CDR1 SGHTA and CDR2 FQGNSA. This CDR3 is 16 amino acids long. CDR3 amino acids: CASSYVSGTGFYEQYF. The CDR3 coding sequence is TGTGCCAGCAGTTACGTCTCAGGAACAGGGTTTTACGAGCAGTACTTC. Full variable domain (remainder filled in from reference TRBV7-2 and TRBJ2-7): GAGVSQSPSNKVTEKGKDVELRCDPISGHTALYWYRQSLGQGLEFLIYFQGNSAPDKSGLPSDRFSAERTGGSVSTLTIQRTQQEDSAVYLCASSYVSGTGFYEQYFGPGTRLTVT.

The chain couples TRBV24-1 to TRBJ2-7, with TRBD1 as a possible D gene (6 bases). Germline V gene lookup returns CDR1 KGHDR and CDR2 SFDVKD. Trimming took 2 bases from V and 1 from J, leaving 11 bases between them. The CDR3 length is 15 residues. CDR3 DNA: TGTGCCACCAGTGATTCACAGGGTGTATCCTACGAGCAGTACTTC. Translation: CATSDSQGVSYEQYF.